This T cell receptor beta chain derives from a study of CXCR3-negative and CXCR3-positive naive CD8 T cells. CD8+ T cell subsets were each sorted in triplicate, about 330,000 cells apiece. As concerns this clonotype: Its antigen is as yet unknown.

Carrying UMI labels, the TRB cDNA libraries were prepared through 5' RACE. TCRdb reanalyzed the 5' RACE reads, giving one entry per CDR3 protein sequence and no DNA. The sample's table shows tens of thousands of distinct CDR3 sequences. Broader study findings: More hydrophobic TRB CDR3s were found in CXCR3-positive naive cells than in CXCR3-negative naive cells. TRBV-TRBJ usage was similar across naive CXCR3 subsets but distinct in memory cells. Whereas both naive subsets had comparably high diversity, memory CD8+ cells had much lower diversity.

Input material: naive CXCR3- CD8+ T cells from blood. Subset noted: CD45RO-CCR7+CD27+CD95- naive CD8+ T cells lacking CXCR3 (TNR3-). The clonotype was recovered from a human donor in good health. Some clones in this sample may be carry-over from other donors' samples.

The CDR3 here is CSASADPGLEARETQYF. V usage is TRBV20-1 and J usage is TRBJ2-5; TCRdb's D call of TRBD2 is untestable without DNA. Germline V gives CDR1 DFQATT, CDR2 SNEGSKA (reference sequence). The CDR3 consists of 17 residues.